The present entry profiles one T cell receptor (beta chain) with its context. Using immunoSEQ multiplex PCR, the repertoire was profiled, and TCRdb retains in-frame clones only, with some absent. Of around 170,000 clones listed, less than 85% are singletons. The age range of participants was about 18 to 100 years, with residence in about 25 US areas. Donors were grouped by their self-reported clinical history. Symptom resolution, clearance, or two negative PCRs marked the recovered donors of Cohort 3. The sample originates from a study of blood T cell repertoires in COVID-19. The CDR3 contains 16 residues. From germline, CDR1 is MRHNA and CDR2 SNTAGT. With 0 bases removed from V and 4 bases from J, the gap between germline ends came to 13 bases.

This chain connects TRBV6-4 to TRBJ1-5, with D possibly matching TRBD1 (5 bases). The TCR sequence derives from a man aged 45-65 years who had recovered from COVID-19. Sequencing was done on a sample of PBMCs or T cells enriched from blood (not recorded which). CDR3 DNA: TGTGCCAGCAGTGACTCCGGTCAGGGAGGGAATCAGCCCCAGCATTTT. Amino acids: CASSDSGQGGNQPQHF.